Below are 16 T cell receptor beta chains sequenced from a single sample in a study of cytomegalovirus exposure and HLA in healthy donors. The PCR contained 60 Vbeta and 13 Jbeta primers. Produced via immunoSEQ multiplex PCR; TCRdb's table is partial and in-frame only. The table records under 200,000 clones, approximately 65% of them present only once. Sequencing was done on a sample of PBMCs. These receptors originate from a man aged 35-49 years in good health and CMV-seronegative.

CDR3 in DNA: TGTGCCAGCAGCGTCACAGGGTACGAGCAGTACTTC. This codes for CASSVTGYEQYF. J is TRBJ2-7 and V is TRBV7-9, with D tentatively TRBD1 (6 bases). Per germline, CDR1 SEHNR and CDR2 FQNEAQ (reference sequence). Trimming removed 5 bases from V and 4 bases from J, with 9 bases in between. The CDR3 covers 12 residues.

J is TRBJ2-7 and V is TRBV18; possible D gene TRBD2, 6 bases. CDR1 is KGHSH and CDR2 is LQKENI in the germline V gene. This CDR3 region has 17 residues. V was clipped by 3 bases and J by 1 base, with 19 bases between them. The CDR3: CASSPILGTQSSYEQYF. The CDR3 nucleotides are TGTGCCAGCTCACCGATCCTCGGGACTCAAAGTTCCTACGAGCAGTACTTC.

The chain employs TRBV4-1 and TRBJ2-3; TRBD1 agrees at 9 bases. The CDR3 spans 15 residues. Per germline, CDR1 MGHRA and CDR2 YSYEKL. V lost 4 bases, J lost 0 bases, and 2 bases stayed unmatched. The CDR3 sequence: CASSPGTGSTDTQYF. The DNA of the CDR3 is TGCGCCAGCAGCCCCGGGACAGGGAGCACAGATACGCAGTATTTT.

This clone was counted a few times. The chain recombines TRBV5-1 with TRBJ2-5; possible D gene TRBD2, 6 bases. Germline V CDR1 and CDR2: SGHRS, YFSETQ. This CDR3 has 14 residues. V shed 0 bases and J shed 7 bases, with 13 bases lying between them. CDR3 in DNA: TGCGCCAGCAGCTTGGGACTAGACGGTGGGACCCAGTACTTC. This codes for CASSLGLDGGTQYF.

There are a few counts of this clone. V usage is TRBV19 and J usage is TRBJ1-5; D gene uncertain. The CDR3 is made up of 11 amino acids. The V end lost 6 bases, the J end lost 5 bases, and 5 bases lay between the germline ends. Germline assignment: CDR1 LNHDA and CDR2 SQIVND (reference sequence). CDR3 region: CASSSDQPQHF. CDR3 sequence (DNA): TGTGCCAGTAGCTCCGATCAGCCCCAGCATTTT.

This chain joins TRBV11-2 and TRBJ1-1; D might be TRBD1 (6 bases). CDR1 and CDR2 from the germline V gene are SGHAT and FQNNGV. The CDR3 is 13 amino acids. The germline V and J ends were trimmed by 1 base and 9 bases, with 12 bases remaining between them. The CDR3 loop reads CASSLVATGKAFF. The CDR3 DNA sequence: TGTGCCAGCAGCTTAGTAGCGACAGGCAAAGCTTTCTTT. Complete variable domain (other parts from reference TRBV11-2 and TRBJ1-1): EAGVAQSPRYKIIEKRQSVAFWCNPISGHATLYWYQQILGQGPKLLIQFQNNGVVDDSQLPKDRFSAERLKGVDSTLKIQPAKLEDSAVYLCASSLVATGKAFFGQGTRLTVV.

This clone occurred a few times. The gene calls are TRBV9 and TRBJ2-5; TRBD2 is a possible D gene (5 bases). Germline lookup yields CDR1 SGDLS and CDR2 YYNGEE. V was clipped by 2 bases and J by 5 bases, with 10 bases between them. This CDR3 contains 13 residues. In nucleotides, the CDR3 is TGTGCCAGCAGCGTGATGGGAGCGGAGACCCAGTACTTC. This sequence encodes CASSVMGAETQYF. Variable domain in full (rest from reference TRBV9 and TRBJ2-5): DSGVTQTPKHLITATGQRVTLRCSPRSGDLSVYWYQQSLDQGLQFLIQYYNGEERAKGNILERFSAQQFPDLHSELNLSSLELGDSALYFCASSVMGAETQYFGPGTRLLVL.

The rearrangement links TRBV4-1 to TRBJ1-2; TRBD1 is a possible D gene (5 bases). Trimming took 0 bases from V and 2 from J, leaving 10 bases between them. This CDR3 is 15 amino acids long. Germline assignment: CDR1 MGHRA and CDR2 YSYEKL. CDR3 nucleotide sequence: TGCGCCAGCAGCCAAGAGGGGGGAGACAACTATGGCTACACCTTC. Translating it yields CASSQEGGDNYGYTF.

Only a few counts were recorded for this clone. The V call is TRBV5-8, the J call TRBJ1-6; tentatively, D is TRBD1 (5 bases). CDR3 length: 16 amino acids. Germline values: CDR1 SGHTS, CDR2 YDEGEE. Trimming shortened V by 0 bases and J by 3 bases, and 10 bases separated the two germline ends. The CDR3 loop reads CASSLGSQGYNSPLHF. CDR3 coding DNA: TGTGCCAGCAGCTTGGGGTCGCAGGGCTATAATTCACCCCTCCACTTT.

The J gene is TRBJ1-1, the V gene TRBV12-5; 7 bases map to TRBD1. After removal of 4 bases from V and 3 bases from J, the junction contained 5 bases not matched to a gene. Germline V gene lookup returns CDR1 LGHNT and CDR2 FRNRAP. The CDR3 contains 14 residues. Here the CDR3 DNA reads TGTGCTAGTGGTTCGACCGACAGGGACACTGAAGCTTTCTTT. The encoded protein is CASGSTDRDTEAFF.

V and J are TRBV18 and TRBJ1-5, with 7 positions matching TRBD1. Trimming removed 5 bases from V and 6 bases from J; junction bases left unmatched: 13. This CDR3 is built from 16 residues. Germline loops: CDR1 KGHSH, CDR2 LQKENI. CDR3 sequence: CASSSVDRDFTQPQHF. The CDR3 DNA is TGTGCCAGCTCAAGCGTCGACAGGGACTTCACTCAGCCCCAGCATTTT. Variable domain in full (rest from reference TRBV18 and TRBJ1-5): NAGVMQNPRHLVRRRGQEARLRCSPMKGHSHVYWYRQLPEEGLKFMVYLQKENIIDESGMPKERFSAEFPKEGPSILRIQQVVRGDSAAYFCASSSVDRDFTQPQHFGDGTRLSIL.

Comments on this clone: This sample also contains other DNA sequences that code for the same CDR3. The V gene is TRBV2, the J gene TRBJ2-7; 8 bases are a match to TRBD1. CDR3 length: 20 amino acids. Germline V lookup: CDR1 SNHLY, CDR2 FYNNEI. V trimming: 6 bases; J trimming: 1 base; junction bases outside the gene matches: 23. CDR3 sequence: CASSGQPGQEHRKSSYEQYF. CDR3 coding DNA: TGTGCCAGCAGCGGTCAGCCGGGACAGGAACACCGCAAAAGTTCCTACGAGCAGTACTTC.

V and J are TRBV9 and TRBJ2-1, with 8 positions matching TRBD2. The CDR3 is 15 residues long. Germline V lookup: CDR1 SGDLS, CDR2 YYNGEE. J was trimmed by 2 bases and V by 3 bases; bases with no gene match: 4. The CDR3 coding sequence is TGTGCCAGCAGCGGGTTTAGCGGGACCTACAATGAGCAGTTCTTC. Protein: CASSGFSGTYNEQFF.

This chain uses TRBV6-5 with TRBJ1-1; D is unclear. Trimming removed 10 bases from V and 3 bases from J, with 12 bases in between. CDR1 MNHEY and CDR2 SVGAGI come from the germline V gene. The CDR3 contains 12 residues. The CDR3 spells CATYRVDTEAFF. CDR3 in DNA: TGTGCCACTTACCGGGTCGACACTGAAGCTTTCTTT.

The V gene is TRBV14, the J gene TRBJ2-7, with 7 bases that match TRBD1. The V gene end was trimmed by 0 bases and the J gene end by 4 bases; junction bases not matched to a gene: 9. The CDR3 length is 16 residues. Germline CDR1 and CDR2: SGHDN and FVKESK. In DNA, the CDR3 is TGTGCCAGCAGCCAAGAACAAACAGGGGCCTCTTACGAGCAGTACTTC. It encodes CASSQEQTGASYEQYF.

This clone has just a few counts. The rearrangement uses TRBV9 and TRBJ1-2, with D maybe TRBD1 (6 bases). Germline loops: CDR1 SGDLS, CDR2 YYNGEE. V gave up 0 bases and J gave up 4 bases, with 10 bases separating them. This CDR3 region has 14 residues. The CDR3 DNA sequence: TGTGCCAGCAGCGTAGGGACAGAAGTCTATGGCTACACCTTC. Translating it yields CASSVGTEVYGYTF. The variable domain in full, with the rest retrieved from reference TRBV9 and TRBJ1-2, is DSGVTQTPKHLITATGQRVTLRCSPRSGDLSVYWYQQSLDQGLQFLIQYYNGEERAKGNILERFSAQQFPDLHSELNLSSLELGDSALYFCASSVGTEVYGYTFGSGTRLTVV.